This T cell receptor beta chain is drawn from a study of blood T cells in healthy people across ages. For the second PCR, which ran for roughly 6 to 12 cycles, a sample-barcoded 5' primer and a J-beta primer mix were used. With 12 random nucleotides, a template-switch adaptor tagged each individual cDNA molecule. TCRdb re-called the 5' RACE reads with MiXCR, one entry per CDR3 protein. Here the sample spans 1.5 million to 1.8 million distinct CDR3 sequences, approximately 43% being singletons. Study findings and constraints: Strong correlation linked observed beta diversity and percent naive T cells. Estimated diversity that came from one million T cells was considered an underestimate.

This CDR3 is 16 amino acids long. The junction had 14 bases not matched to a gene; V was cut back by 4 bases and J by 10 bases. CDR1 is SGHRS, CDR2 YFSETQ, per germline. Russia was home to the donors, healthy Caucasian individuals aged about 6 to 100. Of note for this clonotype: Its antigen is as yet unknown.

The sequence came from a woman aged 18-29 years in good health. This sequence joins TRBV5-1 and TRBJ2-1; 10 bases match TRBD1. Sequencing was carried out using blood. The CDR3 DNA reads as TGCGCCAGCAGCCTAATGGGACAGGGGAGCTCCTACGAGCAGTTCTTC. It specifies CASSLMGQGSSYEQFF.